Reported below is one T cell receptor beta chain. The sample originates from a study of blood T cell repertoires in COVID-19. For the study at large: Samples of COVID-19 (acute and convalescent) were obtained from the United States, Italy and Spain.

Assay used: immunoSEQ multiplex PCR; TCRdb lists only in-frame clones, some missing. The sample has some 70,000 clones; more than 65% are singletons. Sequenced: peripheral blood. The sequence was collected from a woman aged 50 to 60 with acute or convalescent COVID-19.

This chain's CDR3 is CASSYGGSNTGELFF. The CDR3 region has the DNA TGTGCCAGCAGCTATGGAGGGTCGAACACCGGGGAGCTGTTTTTT. V usage is TRBV28 and J usage is TRBJ2-2; possibly TRBD2 for D (6 bases). Between the trimmed V and J ends, which lost 6 bases and 0 bases, there was a span of 11 bases. The V gene's germline CDR1 is MDHEN and CDR2 SYDVKM. This CDR3 has 15 residues.